This TCR beta chain was captured in a study of shared clonotypes between healthy human individuals. General observations from the study: Among donors, clonotype sharing was expected to be affected by sequencing depth.

CDR3 length: 15 amino acids. V shed 7 bases, J shed 2 bases, and the junction held 9 bases outside the gene matches. Germline CDR1 reads SNHLY; CDR2 reads FYNNEI. Several immunoSEQ 96-well plates shared each subset's DNA, each plate a replicate. Some clones are missing from TCRdb's copy, which holds only in-frame ones; the method was immunoSEQ multiplex PCR. The data contain about 1.5 million clones, 95% to 99% of them singletons. Each of the donors was a healthy adult who was HIV-negative and had not had a recent acute infection or vaccination. The split of CD4+ cells yielded CD45RA+ naive and CD45RA-negative memory subsets. In the case of this clone: Its antigen is still unknown.

The chain couples TRBV2 to TRBJ2-3, with 7 nucleotides matching TRBD1. Specimen: naive CD4+ T cells sorted from blood. Subset specified: CD45RA+ positively selected. This clonotype originated in a man aged 25-40 years in good health. As DNA, the CDR3 is TGTGCCAGCACAGTAAGGGGGCTCAACACAGATACGCAGTATTTT. Protein: CASTVRGLNTDTQYF.